What follows are 24 T cell receptor beta chains derived from one specimen sequenced in a study of blood T cell repertoires in COVID-19. The protocol was immunoSEQ multiplex PCR, while the TCRdb copy is restricted to in-frame clones and leaves out a portion. The data show some 180,000 clones, with roughly 89% seen just once and about 6.7% held by the top ten. The sequenced sample consisted of peripheral blood. The receptors stem from a man between 40 and 49 years old with acute or convalescent COVID-19.

The chain combines TRBV27 with TRBJ1-5; 12 nucleotides align to TRBD1. Germline lookup yields CDR1 MNHEY and CDR2 SMNVEV (reference sequence). CDR3 length equals 17 residues. V was pared by 6 bases and J by 2 bases, with 8 bases of the junction left unmatched. As DNA, the CDR3 is TGTGCCAGCAGGCGGGGACAGGGGGCGTATGGCAATCAGCCCCAGCATTTT. Its translation: CASRRGQGAYGNQPQHF.

The chain employs TRBV27 and TRBJ2-3; D is possibly TRBD1 (6 bases). Trimming removed 2 bases at V and 2 bases at J, with 11 bases between. In germline, CDR1 is MNHEY, CDR2 SMNVEV (reference sequence). The CDR3 is 15 amino acids. CDR3 bases: TGTGCCAGCAGTTTACTAGGGGGAAACACAGATACGCAGTATTTT. Residues: CASSLLGGNTDTQYF.

Turning to this clone: Compared with germline, one end of the junction differs, possibly owing to a read error. This chain connects TRBV9 to TRBJ1-1, with TRBD1 matching over 9 bases. This CDR3 is built from 15 residues. The V gene's germline CDR1 is SGDLS and CDR2 YYNGEE. In nucleotides, the CDR3 is TGTGCCAGCAGCGATTGGACAGGGGTGAAGACTGAAGCTTTCTTT. It translates to CASSDWTGVKTEAFF.

The rearrangement uses TRBV23-1 and TRBJ1-5; D unclear. TRBV23-1 is identified as an open reading frame with a role that is uncertain. V gave up 4 bases and J gave up 5 bases, with 9 bases separating them. The CDR3 is 13 residues long. DNA of the CDR3: TGCGCCAGCAGTCTCTCGCGGGATCAGCCCCAGCATTTT. Its protein product is CASSLSRDQPQHF.

V gene TRBV19 combines with J gene TRBJ1-1; D not resolved. The germline V and J ends were trimmed by 5 bases and 1 base, with 17 bases remaining between them. Germline lookup yields CDR1 LNHDA and CDR2 SQIVND (reference sequence). The CDR3 consists of 16 residues. In DNA form, the CDR3 reads TGTGCCAGTAGTCCCTACCCCCCGGACTGGAACACTGAAGCTTTCTTT. This codes for CASSPYPPDWNTEAFF.

As to this clone: Other DNA sequences in this sample translate to the same CDR3. The genes are TRBV29-1 and TRBJ1-2; D unclear. Trimming cost V 0 bases and J 6 bases, with 5 bases left between them. Germline CDR1 is SQVTM and CDR2 is ANQGSEA. This CDR3 is 11 amino acids long. CDR3 region: CSVEDRDGYTF. CDR3 in DNA: TGCAGCGTTGAAGATCGGGATGGCTACACCTTC.

The chain carries TRBV3-1 (or the pseudogene TRBV3-2) and TRBJ1-1; 7 bases fit TRBD1. Per germline, CDR1 LGHDT and CDR2 YNNKEL (reference sequence). This CDR3 comprises 15 residues. J gave up 3 bases and V 4 bases, and 8 bases lay outside the gene matches. CDR3 region: CASSPAGQADTEAFF. The CDR3 bases are TGTGCCAGCAGCCCAGCTGGACAGGCGGACACTGAAGCTTTCTTT.

The chain links TRBV4-2 to TRBJ1-1; 10 bases match TRBD1. The CDR3 contains 15 residues. Trimming removed 5 bases from V and 5 bases from J; junction bases left unmatched: 8. Per the germline V gene, CDR1 is LGHNA and CDR2 is YNFKEQ. DNA for the CDR3: TGTGCCAGCAGCTATCGGACAGGGGGTGAGACTGAAGCTTTCTTT. Translation: CASSYRTGGETEAFF.

For this clone: This same CDR3 is encoded by further DNA sequences in the sample. This sequence joins TRBV30 and TRBJ1-1, with 8 nucleotides matching TRBD1. CDR1 GTSNPN and CDR2 SVGIG come from the germline V gene (reference sequence). The V segment lost 4 bases and the J segment 4 bases; nucleotides outside the gene matches: 5. The CDR3 has 13 residues. The CDR3 loop is CAWTLTGGTEAFF. As DNA, the CDR3 is TGTGCCTGGACATTAACAGGGGGCACTGAAGCTTTCTTT.

CDR3: CASSGGIGELFF. CDR3 bases: TGTGCCAGCAGCGGAGGGATCGGGGAGCTGTTTTTT. The V call is TRBV11-2, the J call TRBJ2-2; tentative D call: TRBD2 (6 bases). V was shortened by 5 bases and J by 7 bases, with 8 bases between the two germline ends. Germline lookup yields CDR1 SGHAT and CDR2 FQNNGV. The CDR3 extends over 12 amino acids.

This chain connects TRBV20-1 to TRBJ2-1, with 8 bases fitting TRBD2. From germline, CDR1 is DFQATT and CDR2 SNEGSKA (reference sequence). This CDR3 has 14 residues. The V segment lost 3 bases and the J segment 6 bases; nucleotides outside the gene matches: 7. CDR3 in amino acids: CSASDRGGFNEQFF. The DNA of the CDR3 is TGCAGTGCTAGTGATCGGGGGGGGTTCAATGAGCAGTTCTTC.

J is TRBJ2-1 and V is TRBV6-5, with 7 bases lining up with TRBD2. There are 15 residues in the CDR3. V was pared by 6 bases and J by 1 base, with 6 bases of the junction left unmatched. Germline-derived CDR1 and CDR2 are MNHEY and SVGAGI. The CDR3 region is CASRNTGGSYNEQFF. The CDR3 DNA follows: TGTGCCAGCAGGAATACGGGGGGTTCCTACAATGAGCAGTTCTTC.

V is TRBV6-5 and J is TRBJ1-2, with D hard to call. Trimming took off 2 bases at V and 4 bases at J, with 17 bases between the two ends. The CDR3 totals 16 residues. CDR1 and CDR2 (germline): MNHEY, SVGAGI. For the CDR3, the DNA is TGTGCCAGCAGTTACGCCGACTCCGTGAGCCCCTATGGCTACACCTTC. It is translated as CASSYADSVSPYGYTF.

V usage is TRBV5-1 and J usage is TRBJ1-3; possibly TRBD1 for D (5 bases). CDR1 SGHRS and CDR2 YFSETQ come from the germline V gene. The CDR3 extends over 15 amino acids. V lost 4 bases, J lost 0 bases, and 11 bases lay in between. The CDR3 loop reads CASSPYRSSGNTIYF. For the CDR3, the DNA is TGCGCCAGCAGCCCCTACAGGAGCTCTGGAAACACCATATATTTT.

A single count supports this clone. The chain combines TRBV10-2 with TRBJ1-2, with TRBD1 identical over 7 bases. This CDR3 comprises 14 residues. V shed 4 bases, J shed 5 bases, and the junction held 7 bases outside the gene matches. Germline CDR1 is WSHSY and CDR2 is SAAADI. The CDR3 DNA reads TGCGCCAGCAGTGTGGGGGGACAGCCTTATGGCTACACCTTC. It translates to CASSVGGQPYGYTF.

V usage is TRBV28 and J usage is TRBJ1-2; a weak D match, TRBD1 (5 bases). Germline V gene data show CDR1 as MDHEN and CDR2 as SYDVKM. The CDR3 loop spans 12 amino acids. V was trimmed by 6 bases and J by 8 bases, leaving 13 bases between them. The CDR3: CASRQALGGYTF. CDR3 in DNA: TGTGCCAGCAGACAGGCCCTGGGCGGCTACACCTTC.

The rearrangement uses TRBV3-1 (or the pseudogene TRBV3-2) and TRBJ2-1; maybe TRBD1 (6 bases). Germline lookup yields CDR1 LGHDT and CDR2 YNNKEL (reference sequence). The CDR3 loop spans 12 amino acids. V lost 4 bases and J 15 bases, leaving 16 bases between the germline ends. The CDR3 DNA is TGTGCCAGCAGCCTTGGACCCGACAGGCCGTTCTTC. Translating gives CASSLGPDRPFF.

The chain has TRBV5-1 and TRBJ2-2; possibly TRBD2 for D (5 bases). V dropped 5 bases and J dropped 5 bases, with 13 bases sitting between them. This CDR3 region has 14 residues. Germline CDR1 reads SGHRS; CDR2 reads YFSETQ. The CDR3 sequence is CASSLAGATGELFF. The CDR3 DNA follows: TGCGCCAGCAGTCTGGCGGGCGCAACCGGGGAGCTGTTTTTT.

The chain joins TRBV30 to TRBJ1-4; D perhaps matches TRBD1 (5 bases). CDR3 length equals 14 residues. Trimming pared 5 bases from V and 4 bases from J, leaving 14 bases between. The germline gives CDR1 GTSNPN, CDR2 SVGIG (reference sequence). CDR3 protein: CAWALDRVNEKLFF. The DNA of the CDR3 is TGTGCCTGGGCATTAGACAGAGTTAATGAAAAACTGTTTTTT.

V and J are TRBV5-1 and TRBJ1-5, with D unclear. The germline V gene encodes CDR1 SGHRS and CDR2 YFSETQ. The CDR3 sequence is 15 residues long. Trimming left V 0 bases short and J 5 bases short, with 12 bases between. CDR3 bases: TGCGCCAGCAGCTTGGGCGGGGAGCGACATCAGCCCCAGCATTTT. Protein sequence: CASSLGGERHQPQHF.

This clone came up once. The V gene is TRBV19, the J gene TRBJ2-1; D may be TRBD2 (6 bases). This CDR3 spans 12 amino acids. V gave up 6 bases and J gave up 8 bases, with 11 bases separating them. Germline lookup yields CDR1 LNHDA and CDR2 SQIVND (reference sequence). CDR3 nucleotides: TGTGCCAGTAGACAACTAGCCGATGAGCAGTTCTTC. Translating it yields CASRQLADEQFF.

The chain links TRBV7-2 to TRBJ1-2; D perhaps matches TRBD1 (6 bases). CDR1 and CDR2 from the germline V gene are SGHTA and FQGNSA. The V end was cut by 5 bases, the J end by 7 bases, with 14 bases between. The CDR3 contains 13 residues. The CDR3 protein is CASSEDRLLGYTF. The CDR3 DNA reads as TGTGCCAGCAGCGAAGACAGGCTGCTTGGCTACACCTTC.

This chain joins TRBV9 and TRBJ1-2; 11 nucleotides agree with TRBD1. J was trimmed by 8 bases and V by 2 bases; bases with no gene match: 17. The CDR3 has 18 residues. Germline loops: CDR1 SGDLS, CDR2 YYNGEE. The CDR3 is CASSVSPHLGQGVRGYTF. In nucleotides, the CDR3 is TGTGCCAGCAGCGTTTCACCCCACCTGGGACAGGGGGTGAGGGGCTACACCTTC.

The chain recombines TRBV6-2 or TRBV6-3 with TRBJ2-5; no firm D call. V was trimmed by 2 bases and J by 2 bases, leaving 3 bases between them. The germline CDR1 and CDR2 sequences are MNHEY and SVGEGT. This CDR3 is 12 amino acids long. In DNA, the CDR3 is TGTGCCAGCAGTTACCCGCAAGAGACCCAGTACTTC. It codes for CASSYPQETQYF.